A single sample is the source of the 27 T cell receptor beta chains below, sequenced in a study of cytomegalovirus exposure and HLA in healthy donors. Amplification used 60 Vbeta primers and 13 Jbeta primers. Libraries were prepared by immunoSEQ multiplex PCR; TCRdb keeps only in-frame clonotypes and omits some of them. The table has some 130,000 clones, roughly three quarters seen once; the top ten hold 1.5% to 2.5%. Specimen: PBMCs. The receptor set was obtained from a man aged 18-30 years in good health and CMV-seronegative.

The V gene is TRBV2, the J gene TRBJ2-1, with 8 bases aligning to TRBD1. The length of the CDR3 is 11 residues. In germline, CDR1 is SNHLY, CDR2 FYNNEI. J was trimmed by 12 bases and V by 7 bases; bases with no gene match: 5. As DNA, the CDR3 is TGTGCCAGCATATTAACAGGGGGGCAGTTCTTC. Amino acids: CASILTGGQFF.

The chain carries TRBV5-1 and TRBJ1-2, with D tentatively TRBD1 (6 bases). This CDR3 comprises 12 residues. Trimming took 4 bases from V and 8 from J, leaving 12 bases between them. The germline V gene has CDR1 SGHRS and CDR2 YFSETQ. For the CDR3, the DNA is TGCGCCAGCAGCATACAGGGTGGCGGCTACACCTTC. Amino acid sequence: CASSIQGGGYTF.

J is TRBJ1-6 and V is TRBV11-2; perhaps TRBD1 as D (5 bases). Trimming left V 4 bases short and J 9 bases short, with 10 bases between. The CDR3 consists of 13 residues. Germline V gene sequence: CDR1 SGHAT, CDR2 FQNNGV. CDR3 in amino acids: CASSWGGGSPLHF. CDR3 nucleotide sequence: TGTGCCAGCAGCTGGGGGGGTGGTTCACCCCTCCACTTT.

The J gene is TRBJ2-5, the V gene TRBV7-9; a weak D match, TRBD1 (6 bases). The J call may be in error: the DNA end matches TRBJ2-7 better. The V gene's germline CDR1 is SEHNR and CDR2 FQNEAQ (reference sequence). This CDR3 has 13 residues. The CDR3 nucleotides read TGTGCCAGCAGCTTGTCCCAGGGGCTCGAGCAGTACTTC. Its translation is CASSLSQGLEQYF.

This chain links TRBV2 with TRBJ1-2, with D hard to call. The CDR3 spans 12 residues. Germline lookup yields CDR1 SNHLY and CDR2 FYNNEI. Trimming pared 5 bases from V and 3 bases from J, leaving 7 bases between. Here the CDR3 reads CASSNRYYGYTF. The CDR3 DNA reads as TGTGCCAGCAGTAACAGATACTATGGCTACACCTTC.

The rearrangement uses TRBV5-1 and TRBJ2-2, with 8 bases lining up with TRBD2. The junction had 5 bases not matched to a gene; V was cut back by 2 bases and J by 2 bases. The CDR3 covers 16 residues. Looked up from germline, CDR1 is SGHRS and CDR2 is YFSETQ. For the CDR3, the DNA is TGCGCCAGCAGCTTTAGCGGGAAGCTCAACACCGGGGAGCTGTTTTTT. This encodes CASSFSGKLNTGELFF.

This chain connects TRBV28 to TRBJ2-7, with D hard to call. Between the trimmed V and J ends, which lost 3 bases and 4 bases, there was a span of 10 bases. The CDR3 totals 13 residues. Germline loops: CDR1 MDHEN, CDR2 SYDVKM. The CDR3 spells CASSLYFRYEQYF. The CDR3 nucleotides read TGTGCCAGCAGTTTGTATTTCCGGTACGAGCAGTACTTC.

The chain joins TRBV5-6 to TRBJ1-2; 8 bases align to TRBD1. CDR3 length: 13 residues. V dropped 4 bases and J dropped 7; count of bases not matched to a gene: 6. Germline V CDR1 and CDR2: SGHDT, YYEEEE. CDR3 in DNA: TGTGCCAGCAGCGGAGAGGACAGGGTTGGCTACACCTTC. It is translated as CASSGEDRVGYTF.

The V and J genes are TRBV11-3 and TRBJ2-7; D may be TRBD2 (6 bases). The CDR3 sequence is 13 residues long. In germline, CDR1 is SGHNT, CDR2 YENEEA. V was clipped by 5 bases and J by 9 bases, with 17 bases between them. The CDR3 spells CASSPRLGFGQYV. The CDR3 DNA follows: TGTGCCAGCAGCCCCCGACTAGGTTTCGGGCAGTACGTC.

This clone has more than one count but fewer than ten. The V and J genes are TRBV2 and TRBJ1-1; 10 positions match TRBD1. The CDR3 runs to 15 residues. V trimming: 6 bases; J trimming: 5 bases; junction bases outside the gene matches: 9. From germline, CDR1 is SNHLY and CDR2 FYNNEI. CDR3 coding DNA: TGTGCCAGCAGGAGGACAGGGGGAGAATGGACTGAAGCTTTCTTT. It specifies CASRRTGGEWTEAFF.

The chain joins TRBV5-4 to TRBJ2-1; tentative D call: TRBD2 (5 bases). V lost 3 bases and J lost 6, with 10 bases in between. CDR1 and CDR2 from the germline V gene are SGHNT and YYREEE (reference sequence). There are 13 residues in the CDR3. In DNA form, the CDR3 reads TGTGCCAGCAGCTCCCCGACTACCAATGAGCAGTTCTTC. It specifies CASSSPTTNEQFF.

The genes are TRBV5-5 and TRBJ1-4; D unclear. The CDR3 contains 12 residues. The V end lost 7 bases, the J end lost 10 bases, and 14 bases lay between the germline ends. Germline V gene sequence: CDR1 SGHKS, CDR2 YYEKEE (reference sequence). The CDR3 DNA sequence: TGTGCCAGCCAGGATTTAATAGGAAAACTGTTTTTT. Residues: CASQDLIGKLFF.

This clone is a singleton in its sample. V usage is TRBV11-3 and J usage is TRBJ1-1; perhaps TRBD1 as D (6 bases). Deletions cut 1 base from V and 3 bases from J, with 9 bases between. The CDR3 loop spans 14 amino acids. Germline V CDR1 and CDR2: SGHNT, YENEEA. The CDR3 loop reads CASSLGGRHTEAFF. CDR3 DNA sequence: TGTGCCAGCAGCTTAGGGGGGCGCCACACTGAAGCTTTCTTT.

The chain is built from TRBV6-6 and TRBJ2-7; D may be TRBD1 (5 bases). CDR3 length equals 14 residues. Per germline, CDR1 MNHNY and CDR2 SVGAGI (reference sequence). V was shortened by 6 bases and J by 5 bases, with 17 bases between the two germline ends. The CDR3 DNA sequence: TGTGCCAGCAGCAAGACAGCCAGCCCCGACGAGCAGTACTTC. Its protein is CASSKTASPDEQYF.

The chain combines TRBV6-1 with TRBJ2-2; 8 bases line up with TRBD2. The trim removed 6 bases at V and 0 bases at J, leaving 3 bases unmatched. The CDR3 has 15 residues. The germline CDR1 and CDR2 sequences are MNHNS and SASEGT. The CDR3 sequence: CASRPGLANTGELFF. CDR3 sequence (DNA): TGTGCCAGCAGGCCGGGACTAGCGAACACCGGGGAGCTGTTTTTT.

CDR3 bases: TGTGCCAGCGGACTAGCCCAAGAGACCCAGTACTTC. Translating it yields CASGLAQETQYF. The chain is built from TRBV6-5 and TRBJ2-5; TRBD2 matches at 8 bases. V lost 8 bases and J lost 1; bases outside the gene matches: 0. CDR3 length: 12 residues. Germline V gene data show CDR1 as MNHEY and CDR2 as SVGAGI.

This clone was detected only a few times. This chain connects TRBV6-5 to TRBJ1-5; D remains unclear. Trimming stripped 0 bases from V and 4 bases from J, with 4 bases between. From germline, CDR1 is MNHEY and CDR2 SVGAGI. The CDR3 loop spans 13 amino acids. CDR3 sequence (DNA): TGTGCCAGCAGTTACTCCCTTAATCAGCCCCAGCATTTT. Its translation is CASSYSLNQPQHF.

J is TRBJ1-2 and V is TRBV6-5, with D possibly TRBD1 on 6 matching bases. This CDR3 has 14 residues. The germline V and J ends were trimmed by 2 bases and 4 bases, with 11 bases remaining between them. Germline CDR1 reads MNHEY; CDR2 reads SVGAGI. The CDR3 here is CASSYLDSRYGYTF. The CDR3 DNA sequence: TGTGCCAGCAGTTACCTGGACAGCCGCTATGGCTACACCTTC.

The table lists this clone with a count of one. J is TRBJ1-1 and V is TRBV28; D is ambiguous. The CDR3 runs to 15 residues. Germline assignment: CDR1 MDHEN and CDR2 SYDVKM. Deletions cut 5 bases from V and 3 bases from J, with 16 bases between. CDR3 DNA sequence: TGTGCCAGCAGTCGACTCACCGCGGGCTACACTGAAGCTTTCTTT. This codes for CASSRLTAGYTEAFF.

The genes are TRBV23-1 and TRBJ1-2; D possibly corresponds to TRBD1 (5 bases). TRBV23-1 is reported as an ORF; its role is uncertain. The CDR3 covers 19 residues. V was pared by 4 bases and J by 1 base, with 25 bases between. The CDR3 sequence is CASSPPGLTTTEVNYGYTF. The CDR3 coding sequence is TGCGCCAGCAGTCCACCGGGACTCACAACAACTGAGGTTAACTATGGCTACACCTTC.

This chain links TRBV2 with TRBJ2-5, with TRBD1 identical over 7 bases. The last part of the DNA fits TRBJ2-7 better; the J call may be wrong. Germline assignment: CDR1 SNHLY and CDR2 FYNNEI. The CDR3 is 14 residues long. CDR3 sequence (DNA): TGTGCCAGCAGGAGGGGGCTGGTCCTCTACGAGCAGTACTTC. Its protein product is CASRRGLVLYEQYF.

V gene TRBV7-2 combines with J gene TRBJ2-3; D unclear. The germline V and J ends were trimmed by 4 bases and 4 bases, with 15 bases remaining between them. The length of the CDR3 is 15 residues. Germline CDR1 SGHTA, CDR2 FQGNSA. In DNA, the CDR3 is TGTGCCAGCAGCTCTACGAACTCCCCCGCAGATACGCAGTATTTT. It translates to CASSSTNSPADTQYF.

This chain links TRBV2 with TRBJ1-6; 7 nucleotides line up with TRBD1. Germline CDR1 SNHLY, CDR2 FYNNEI. V gave up 1 base and J gave up 12 bases; unmatched junction bases: 9. The CDR3 has 15 residues. The CDR3 reads CASSEGDRDLRPLHF. CDR3 nucleotide sequence: TGTGCCAGCAGTGAAGGAGACAGGGATCTTAGACCCCTCCACTTT.

The chain employs TRBV4-2 and TRBJ2-5, with 7 bases lining up with TRBD1. CDR3 length: 14 residues. V was pared by 3 bases and J by 4 bases, with 5 bases of the junction left unmatched. Germline V gene data show CDR1 as LGHNA and CDR2 as YNFKEQ. CDR3 nucleotides: TGTGCCAGCAGCCAGCAGGGGGTCCGAGAGACCCAGTACTTC. Encoded protein: CASSQQGVRETQYF.

The chain has TRBV11-3 and TRBJ2-3; 8 bases map to TRBD2. J gave up 4 bases and V 5 bases, and 5 bases lay outside the gene matches. The length of the CDR3 is 14 residues. Germline CDR1 and CDR2: SGHNT and YENEEA. The CDR3: CASSPRTSPDTQYF. The CDR3 DNA reads as TGTGCCAGCAGCCCTCGGACTAGCCCAGATACGCAGTATTTT.

The chain uses TRBV14 and TRBJ1-4; D perhaps matches TRBD1 (5 bases). V was cut by 5 bases and J by 5 bases, with 9 bases left in between. This CDR3 is 13 amino acids long. CDR1 and CDR2 from the germline V gene are SGHDN and FVKESK. The DNA for the CDR3 is TGTGCCAGCAGCAGGGGACTCAATGAAAAACTGTTTTTT. Its translation is CASSRGLNEKLFF.

This rearrangement joins TRBV27 to TRBJ2-7; 11 bases agree with TRBD2. After removal of 2 bases from V and 6 bases from J, the junction contained 6 bases not matched to a gene. CDR3 length: 15 residues. Germline lookup yields CDR1 MNHEY and CDR2 SMNVEV (reference sequence). The CDR3 sequence is CASSLEPLAGAEQYF. CDR3 in DNA: TGTGCCAGCAGTTTAGAGCCACTAGCGGGAGCCGAGCAGTACTTC.